Below are 8 T cell receptor beta chains sequenced from a single sample in a study of brain T cells in children with intractable seizures. Libraries were prepared by immunoSEQ multiplex PCR; TCRdb keeps only in-frame clonotypes and omits some of them. The table records under 150,000 clones, 94% of them present only once. The sequences come from peripheral blood, collected at surgery. The receptors derive from a boy less than two years old with hemimegalencephaly and intractable seizures.

The gene calls are TRBV5-1 and TRBJ1-5, with unresolved D. Germline V gene sequence: CDR1 SGHRS, CDR2 YFSETQ. CDR3 length equals 13 residues. Trimming shortened V by 4 bases and J by 2 bases, and 7 bases separated the two germline ends. The CDR3 protein is CASSPDGNQPQHF. Written as DNA, the CDR3 is TGCGCCAGCAGCCCGGACGGCAATCAGCCCCAGCATTTT.

V gene TRBV24-1 combines with J gene TRBJ2-1, with TRBD1 identical over 8 bases. The germline V gene encodes CDR1 KGHDR and CDR2 SFDVKD. The CDR3 extends over 16 amino acids. V shed 2 bases and J 7 bases; nucleotides not matched to a gene: 9. The CDR3 is CATSDWGPGGLNEQFF. DNA for the CDR3: TGTGCCACCAGTGATTGGGGGCCAGGGGGCCTTAATGAGCAGTTCTTC.

The rearrangement joins TRBV28 to TRBJ2-7; TRBD1 is a possible D gene (5 bases). Germline values: CDR1 MDHEN, CDR2 SYDVKM. The CDR3 extends over 14 amino acids. Between the trimmed V and J ends, which lost 3 bases and 4 bases, there was a span of 13 bases. The CDR3 here is CASSFSPGLYEQYF. The DNA for the CDR3 is TGTGCCAGCAGTTTTTCCCCAGGGTTATACGAGCAGTACTTC.

This clone was seen a single time. The J gene is TRBJ2-5, the V gene TRBV29-1, with D maybe TRBD1 (6 bases). Germline V gene sequence: CDR1 SQVTM, CDR2 ANQGSEA. The V end lost 3 bases, the J end lost 8 bases, and 19 bases lay between the germline ends. This CDR3 region has 14 residues. CDR3 protein: CSVEGTGFEETQYF. CDR3 bases: TGCAGCGTTGAGGGAACAGGGTTTGAGGAAACCCAGTACTTC.

This rearrangement joins TRBV13 to TRBJ2-7; TRBD2 matches 13 bases. The germline CDR1 and CDR2 sequences are PRHDT and FYEKMQ (reference sequence). This CDR3 region has 17 residues. The V segment lost 0 bases and the J segment 6 bases; nucleotides outside the gene matches: 8. The CDR3 region is CASSLGLAGGPYGEQYF. In DNA form, the CDR3 reads TGTGCCAGCAGCTTAGGACTAGCGGGAGGGCCTTATGGCGAGCAGTACTTC.

The genes are TRBV19 and TRBJ2-3; 8 bases align to TRBD2. Germline V gene lookup returns CDR1 LNHDA and CDR2 SQIVND (reference sequence). The CDR3 has 16 residues. Losses at the gene ends were 0 bases for V and 2 bases for J; bases not matched to a gene: 4. This CDR3 is CASSIDPGGITDTQYF. CDR3 sequence (DNA): TGTGCCAGTAGTATAGATCCGGGAGGGATCACAGATACGCAGTATTTT.

On this clone itself: A junction boundary mismatches the germline segment, possibly from a read error. The chain couples TRBV4-2 to TRBJ2-3; perhaps TRBD1 as D (6 bases). The germline CDR1 and CDR2 sequences are LGHNA and YNFKEQ. The CDR3 is made up of 15 amino acids. Written as DNA, the CDR3 is TGTGCCAGCAGTCAAGATGAGGCCTTAGGCAGAGGGGGGTATTTT. This codes for CASSQDEALGRGGYF.

The chain combines TRBV9 with TRBJ2-1; 13 bases are shared with TRBD2. CDR1 and CDR2 from the germline V gene are SGDLS and YYNGEE. CDR3 length: 16 residues. After removal of 0 bases from V and 9 bases from J, the junction contained 6 bases not matched to a gene. Written as DNA, the CDR3 is TGTGCCAGCAGCGTAGCGCCGGGACTAGCGGGAAGTGAGCAGTTCTTC. It specifies CASSVAPGLAGSEQFF.